The rows below give T cell receptor beta chains drawn from one sample of a study of STAT3 mutations in large granular lymphocyte leukemia. Repertoires were generated with immunoSEQ multiplex PCR, while TCRdb's copy carries only in-frame clones and drops some. The sample includes more than 10,000 clones, 65% to 90% of them seen just once. The sample comprised peripheral blood mononuclear cells. Receptor source: an elderly man with T-cell large granular lymphocyte leukemia. Some clones in this sample may be carry-over from other donors' samples. CDR3s include the opening cysteine and the closing phenylalanine or tryptophan. A D gene is named only where the DNA matches it firmly.

V gene	CDR3 length	J gene	D gene	CDR3 protein
TRBV10-3	13	TRBJ2-1	TRBD1	CARATGVSNEQFF
TRBV4-2	12	TRBJ2-7	-	CASSPLQGEQYF
TRBV5-1	14	TRBJ2-5	TRBD1	CASSPSGGQETQYF
TRBV30	16	TRBJ2-1	TRBD2	CAWSRQLAGGPGEQFF
TRBV4-2	15	TRBJ1-5	TRBD1	CASSQEGDRNQPQHF
TRBV13	16	TRBJ1-4	-	CASSLDGGRANEKLFF
TRBV30	12	TRBJ2-7	TRBD2	CACSGGAGEQYF
TRBV6-5	14	TRBJ2-7	-	CASRGTSGVYEQYF
TRBV11-2	17	TRBJ1-3	-	CASSSQMGGSSGNTIYF
TRBV7-8	15	TRBJ2-1	-	CASSLGLGLNNEQFF
TRBV4-3	14	TRBJ2-3	TRBD2	CASSLAGNADTQYF
TRBV20-1	11	TRBJ2-3	-	CSARVLDTQYF
TRBV7-9	16	TRBJ2-5	TRBD1	CASSPTSGQGVETQYF
TRBV14	15	TRBJ1-1	TRBD1	CASSQDQGEYTEAFF
TRBV30	15	TRBJ2-7	TRBD1	CAWSVGTGGSYEQYF
TRBV7-3	15	TRBJ2-3	-	CASTLRGGATDTQYF
TRBV6-6	15	TRBJ2-1	TRBD2	CASSPLAGGPGEQFF
TRBV5-1	13	TRBJ1-4	-	CASSLVTDEKLFF
TRBV5-1	13	TRBJ1-3	TRBD1	CASSDGTANTIYF
TRBV19	12	TRBJ1-2	-	CASSTDVYGYTF
TRBV5-6	17	TRBJ2-1	TRBD2	CASSSVGGPSSYNEQFF
TRBV19	14	TRBJ2-7	-	CASSIRGPTYEQYF
TRBV28	17	TRBJ1-2	-	CASSLTGGRELNYGYTF
TRBV4-1	13	TRBJ2-1	-	CASSPSGAYEQFF
TRBV4-1	15	TRBJ2-7	TRBD1	CASSQPGQGFREQYF
TRBV7-9	12	TRBJ1-2	-	CASSRDTYGYTF
TRBV25-1	13	TRBJ2-3	-	CASSKQGADTQYF
TRBV5-4	13	TRBJ2-7	-	CASSREGTYEQYF
TRBV27	15	TRBJ2-6	-	CASSSHSSGANVLTF
TRBV11-2	16	TRBJ1-4	-	CASSLVFRRGDEKLFF
TRBV30	14	TRBJ2-5	-	CAWSGGQPQETQYF
TRBV5-6	16	TRBJ2-5	-	CASSSDGPGGGETQYF
TRBV5-4	14	TRBJ1-2	-	CASSSFGANYGYTF
TRBV5-6	13	TRBJ1-1	-	CASSLGGHTEAFF
TRBV9	17	TRBJ2-1	TRBD2	CASSIGTSGALQNEQFF
TRBV7-8	15	TRBJ2-1	-	CASSPGGPSYNEQFF
TRBV7-2	15	TRBJ1-5	-	CASSLAGGGNQPQHF
TRBV5-8	14	TRBJ2-7	-	CASSLEQAIPEQYF
TRBV9	12	TRBJ2-3	-	CASSVSTDTQYF
TRBV5-6	15	TRBJ2-7	TRBD2	CASSLGLAANYEQYF
TRBV29-1	14	TRBJ1-5	-	CSVAPDSTNQPQHF
TRBV6-6	15	TRBJ1-2	-	CASSYLIGANYGYTF